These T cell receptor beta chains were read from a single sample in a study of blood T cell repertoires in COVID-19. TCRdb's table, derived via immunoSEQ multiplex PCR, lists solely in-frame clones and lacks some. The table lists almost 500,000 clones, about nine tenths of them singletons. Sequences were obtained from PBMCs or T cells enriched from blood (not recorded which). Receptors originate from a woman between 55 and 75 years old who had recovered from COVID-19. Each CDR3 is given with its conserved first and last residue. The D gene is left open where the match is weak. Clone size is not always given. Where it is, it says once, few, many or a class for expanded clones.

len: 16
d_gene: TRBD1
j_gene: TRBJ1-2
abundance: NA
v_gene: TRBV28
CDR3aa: CASRTTTGGLNYGYTF
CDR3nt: TGTGCCAGCAGGACGACGACAGGGGGCCTTAACTATGGCTACACCTTC

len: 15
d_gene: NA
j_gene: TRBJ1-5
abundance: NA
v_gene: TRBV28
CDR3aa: CASSPRTEWETTQHF
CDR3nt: TGTGCCAGCAGTCCCCGAACAGAGTGGGAGACGACCCAGCATTTT

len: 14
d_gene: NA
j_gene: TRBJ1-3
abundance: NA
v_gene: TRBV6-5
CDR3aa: CASSPGTTGNTIYF
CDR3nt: TGTGCCAGCAGTCCGGGGACTACTGGAAACACCATATATTTT

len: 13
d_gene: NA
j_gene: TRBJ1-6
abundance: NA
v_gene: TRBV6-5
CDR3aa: CASRPDRNSPLHF
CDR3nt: TGTGCCAGCAGACCCGACAGGAATTCACCCCTCCACTTT

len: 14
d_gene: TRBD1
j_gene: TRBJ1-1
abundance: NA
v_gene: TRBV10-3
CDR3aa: CAISLQGAESEAFF
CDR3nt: TGTGCCATCAGCCTACAGGGGGCCGAGTCTGAAGCTTTCTTT

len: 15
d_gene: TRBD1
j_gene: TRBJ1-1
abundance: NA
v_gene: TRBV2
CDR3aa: CASRGQGGVGTEAFF
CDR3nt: TGTGCCAGCAGGGGACAGGGTGGTGTCGGGACTGAAGCTTTCTTT

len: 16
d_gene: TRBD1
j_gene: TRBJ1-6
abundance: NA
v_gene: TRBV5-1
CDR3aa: CASRDWGTGGKSPLHF
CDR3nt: TGCGCCAGCAGGGATTGGGGGACAGGGGGAAAATCACCCCTCCACTTT

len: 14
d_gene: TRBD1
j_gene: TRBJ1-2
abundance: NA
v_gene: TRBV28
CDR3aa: CASSPDRGLYGYTF
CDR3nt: TGTGCCAGCAGTCCCGACAGGGGCCTCTATGGCTACACCTTC

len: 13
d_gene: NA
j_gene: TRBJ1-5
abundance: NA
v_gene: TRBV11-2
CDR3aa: CASSLGRVQPQHF
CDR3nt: TGTGCCAGCAGCTTAGGGAGGGTTCAGCCCCAGCATTTT

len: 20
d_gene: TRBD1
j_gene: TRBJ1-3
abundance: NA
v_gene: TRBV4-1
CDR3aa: CASSQDRTGARLYSGNTIYF
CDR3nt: TGCGCCAGCAGCCAAGACAGAACAGGGGCTCGGTTATACTCTGGAAACACCATATATTTT

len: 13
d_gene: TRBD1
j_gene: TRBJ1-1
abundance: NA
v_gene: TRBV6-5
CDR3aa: CASSYRTGIEAFF
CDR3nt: TGTGCCAGCAGTTACAGGACAGGGATTGAAGCTTTCTTT

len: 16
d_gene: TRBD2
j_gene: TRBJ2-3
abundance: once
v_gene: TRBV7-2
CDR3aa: CASSFHTSGSTDTQYF
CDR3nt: TGTGCCAGCAGCTTCCATACTAGCGGGAGCACAGATACGCAGTATTTT

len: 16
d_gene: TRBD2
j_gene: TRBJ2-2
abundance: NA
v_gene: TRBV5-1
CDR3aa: CASRTSGGSWTGELFF
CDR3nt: TGCGCCAGCAGGACTAGCGGGGGGTCGTGGACCGGGGAGCTGTTTTTT

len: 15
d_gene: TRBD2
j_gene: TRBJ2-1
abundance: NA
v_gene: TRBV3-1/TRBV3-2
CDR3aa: CASSRTGTMGREQFF
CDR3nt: TGTGCCAGCAGCCGGACCGGGACTATGGGGCGTGAGCAGTTCTTC

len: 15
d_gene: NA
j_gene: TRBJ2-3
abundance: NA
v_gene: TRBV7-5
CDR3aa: CARQDREANTDTQYF
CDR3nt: TGTGCCAGGCAAGACAGGGAGGCCAACACAGATACGCAGTATTTT

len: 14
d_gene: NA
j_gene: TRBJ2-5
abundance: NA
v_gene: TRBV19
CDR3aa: CASSLGGFQETQYF
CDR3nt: TGTGCCAGTAGCCTGGGGGGATTCCAAGAGACCCAGTACTTC

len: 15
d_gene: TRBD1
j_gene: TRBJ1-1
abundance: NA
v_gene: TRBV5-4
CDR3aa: CASSLGTGPGTEAFF
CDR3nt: TGTGCCAGCAGCTTGGGGACAGGCCCTGGAACTGAAGCTTTCTTT

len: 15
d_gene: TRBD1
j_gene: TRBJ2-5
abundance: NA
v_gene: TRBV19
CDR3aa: CASRWGQGTRETQYF
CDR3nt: TGTGCCAGTAGGTGGGGACAGGGTACCCGAGAGACCCAGTACTTC